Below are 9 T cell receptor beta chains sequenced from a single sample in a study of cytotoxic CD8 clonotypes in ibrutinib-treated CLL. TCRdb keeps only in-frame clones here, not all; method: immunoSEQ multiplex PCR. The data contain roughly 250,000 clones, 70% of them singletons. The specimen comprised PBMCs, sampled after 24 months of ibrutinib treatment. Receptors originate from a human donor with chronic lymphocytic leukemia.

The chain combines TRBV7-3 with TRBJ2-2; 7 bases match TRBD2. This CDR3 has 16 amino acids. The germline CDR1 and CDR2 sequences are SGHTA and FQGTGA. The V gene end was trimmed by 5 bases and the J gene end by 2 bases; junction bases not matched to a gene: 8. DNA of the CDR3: TGTGCCAGCAGCCGTTCCCGGGACTACAACACCGGGGAGCTGTTTTTT. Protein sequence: CASSRSRDYNTGELFF.

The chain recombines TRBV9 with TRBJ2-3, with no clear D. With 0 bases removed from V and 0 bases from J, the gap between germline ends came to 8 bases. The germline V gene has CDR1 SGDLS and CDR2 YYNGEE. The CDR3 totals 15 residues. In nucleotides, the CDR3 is TGTGCCAGCAGCGTAGCTAGGCCTAGCACAGATACGCAGTATTTT. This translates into CASSVARPSTDTQYF. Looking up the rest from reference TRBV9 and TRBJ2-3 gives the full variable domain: DSGVTQTPKHLITATGQRVTLRCSPRSGDLSVYWYQQSLDQGLQFLIQYYNGEERAKGNILERFSAQQFPDLHSELNLSSLELGDSALYFCASSVARPSTDTQYFGPGTRLTVL.

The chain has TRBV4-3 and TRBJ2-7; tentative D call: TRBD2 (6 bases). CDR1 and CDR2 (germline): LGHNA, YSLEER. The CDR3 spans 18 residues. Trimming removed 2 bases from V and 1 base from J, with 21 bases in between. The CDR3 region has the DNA TGCGCCAGCAGCCAACTTACGGCGGAGGGAGATTTTTCCTACGAGCAGTACTTC. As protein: CASSQLTAEGDFSYEQYF.

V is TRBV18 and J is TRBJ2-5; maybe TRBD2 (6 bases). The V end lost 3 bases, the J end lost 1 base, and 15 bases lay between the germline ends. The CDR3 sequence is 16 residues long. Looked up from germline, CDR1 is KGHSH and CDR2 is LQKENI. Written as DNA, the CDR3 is TGTGCCAGCTCACCGGGGAATGGGGGACTCCAAGAGACCCAGTACTTC. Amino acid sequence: CASSPGNGGLQETQYF.

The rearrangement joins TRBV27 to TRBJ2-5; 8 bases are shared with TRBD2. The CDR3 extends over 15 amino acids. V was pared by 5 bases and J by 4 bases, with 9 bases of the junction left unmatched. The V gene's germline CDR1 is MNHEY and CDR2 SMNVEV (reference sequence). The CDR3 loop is CASSPSGGKGETQYF. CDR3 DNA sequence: TGTGCCAGCAGTCCGTCGGGGGGGAAGGGAGAGACCCAGTACTTC.

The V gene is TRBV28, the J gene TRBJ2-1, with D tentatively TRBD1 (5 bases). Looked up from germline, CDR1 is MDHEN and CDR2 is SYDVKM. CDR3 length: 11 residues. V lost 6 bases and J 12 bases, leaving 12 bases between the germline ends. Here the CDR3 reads CASRHRHGQFF. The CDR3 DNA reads TGTGCCAGCAGGCACAGGCACGGGCAGTTCTTC.

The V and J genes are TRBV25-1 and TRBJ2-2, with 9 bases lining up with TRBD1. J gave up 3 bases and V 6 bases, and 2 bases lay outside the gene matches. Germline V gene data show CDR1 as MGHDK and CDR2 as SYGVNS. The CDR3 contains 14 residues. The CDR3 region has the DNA TGTGCCAGCAGAAGACAGGGGGACACCGGGGAGCTGTTTTTT. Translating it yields CASRRQGDTGELFF.

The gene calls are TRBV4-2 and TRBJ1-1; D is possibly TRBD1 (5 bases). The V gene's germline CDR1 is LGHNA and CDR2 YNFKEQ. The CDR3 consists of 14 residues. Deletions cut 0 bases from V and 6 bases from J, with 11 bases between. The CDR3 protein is CASSQEGGVAEAFF. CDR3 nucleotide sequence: TGTGCCAGCAGCCAAGAGGGGGGGGTGGCTGAAGCTTTCTTT.

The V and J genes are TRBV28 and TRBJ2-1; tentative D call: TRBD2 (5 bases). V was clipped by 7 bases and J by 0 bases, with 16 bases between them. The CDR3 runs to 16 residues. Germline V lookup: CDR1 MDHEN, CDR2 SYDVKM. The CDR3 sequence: CASTPFPGNSYNEQFF. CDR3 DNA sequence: TGTGCCAGCACGCCGTTCCCGGGGAACTCCTACAATGAGCAGTTCTTC.